Below, one T cell receptor beta chain is given with its context. Antigen: not known. This sample was taken from a study of blood T cells in healthy people across ages. Study summary: Every two T cells gave about one barcoded beta molecule via template switching. Study results and caveats: TCR beta diversity per million T cells fell roughly linearly with age.

Trimming shortened V by 4 bases and J by 2 bases, and 14 bases separated the two germline ends. The CDR3 sequence is 15 residues long. Germline CDR1 and CDR2: SGHTA and FQGNSA. Primed by a sample-barcoded 5' primer and a J-beta primer mix, a second PCR proceeded for 7 to 11 cycles. From the 5' RACE reads, TCRdb called clonotypes with MiXCR, one entry per CDR3 protein. The sample lists about 590,000 distinct CDR3 sequences; approximately 30% were seen once. The TCR originated in a woman of 80 years or more in good health. This chain links TRBV7-2 with TRBJ2-5; D might be TRBD1 or TRBD2, each matching 5 bases. The source material was blood. This CDR3 is CASSSPGTPQETQYF. CDR3 DNA sequence: TGTGCCAGCAGCTCCCCCGGGACGCCGCAAGAGACCCAGTACTTC.